What follows are 24 T cell receptor beta chains derived from one specimen sequenced in a study of T cells after yellow fever vaccination. MiXCR, run by TCRdb on the 5' RACE reads, gives a single entry per CDR3 protein. The sample shows hundreds of thousands of distinct CDR3 sequences, 3.6% of them seen only once. Here the sequenced sample was PBMCs, taken on the day of the yellow fever booster vaccination. The receptor set was obtained from a man between 18 and 29 years old who received the YFV17D yellow fever vaccine.

Ten or more counts support this clonotype. V is TRBV11-2 and J is TRBJ1-1, with 7 bases aligning to TRBD1. The CDR3 contains 15 residues. Germline CDR1 and CDR2: SGHAT and FQNNGV. V lost 5 bases and J lost 4; bases outside the gene matches: 10. The chain's CDR3 is CASSLIPGQPTEAFF. CDR3 nucleotide sequence: TGTGCCAGCAGCCTGATCCCGGGACAGCCCACTGAAGCTTTCTTT. The whole variable domain, filled in from reference TRBV11-2 and TRBJ1-1, reads EAGVAQSPRYKIIEKRQSVAFWCNPISGHATLYWYQQILGQGPKLLIQFQNNGVVDDSQLPKDRFSAERLKGVDSTLKIQPAKLEDSAVYLCASSLIPGQPTEAFFGQGTRLTVV.

This clonotype was recorded a few times. The rearrangement joins TRBV5-4 to TRBJ2-5; TRBD2 agrees at 9 bases. V was clipped by 5 bases and J by 5 bases; unmatched bases: 10. Germline assignment: CDR1 SGHNT and CDR2 YYREEE (reference sequence). CDR3 size: 15 residues. CDR3 coding DNA: TGTGCCAGCAGTTTTCCCAGCGGGGGGCTGGAGACCCAGTACTTC. This translates into CASSFPSGGLETQYF.

Comment on this clonotype: Sequence at one end of the junction differs from germline and may be a read error. The CDR3 bases are TGTGCCATCAGTGAGATTGGGGTTCAAGTGACCCAGTACTTC. Translation: CAISEIGVQVTQYF. The V gene is TRBV10-3, the J gene TRBJ2-5; D is undetermined. Looked up from germline, CDR1 is ENHRY and CDR2 is SYGVKD. The length of the CDR3 is 14 residues.

The chain's CDR3 is CASSTPGRVNEQFF. In nucleotides, the CDR3 is TGTGCCAGTAGTACGCCGGGGAGGGTCAATGAGCAGTTCTTC. The chain links TRBV19 to TRBJ2-1, with TRBD2 identical over 7 bases. CDR1 and CDR2 from the germline V gene are LNHDA and SQIVND (reference sequence). After removal of 4 bases from V and 6 bases from J, the junction contained 6 bases not matched to a gene. The CDR3 contains 14 residues.

This clonotype appeared many times. The chain has TRBV29-1 and TRBJ1-1, with no clear D. This CDR3 has 11 amino acids. Germline V CDR1 and CDR2: SQVTM, ANQGSEA. Trimming shortened V by 8 bases and J by 4 bases, and 11 bases separated the two germline ends. CDR3 sequence reads: CSFGYGTEAFF. In DNA, the CDR3 is TGCAGCTTCGGGTACGGCACTGAAGCTTTCTTT.

This clonotype was recorded at least ten times. The chain couples TRBV20-1 to TRBJ2-2, with 7 bases that match TRBD2. V was pared by 5 bases and J by 7 bases, with 7 bases of the junction left unmatched. Germline V gene sequence: CDR1 DFQATT, CDR2 SNEGSKA (reference sequence). There are 13 residues in the CDR3. The CDR3 reads CSAPGGFLGELFF. The DNA for the CDR3 is TGCAGTGCTCCCGGGGGGTTTCTCGGGGAGCTGTTTTTT.

The chain is built from TRBV30 and TRBJ2-7, with D unresolved. Per the germline V gene, CDR1 is GTSNPN and CDR2 is SVGIG (reference sequence). V was cut by 0 bases and J by 3 bases, with 6 bases left in between. The CDR3 loop spans 12 amino acids. DNA of the CDR3: TGTGCCTGGAGTGTAAATCACTACGAGCAGTACTTC. Translating gives CAWSVNHYEQYF.

This clonotype turned up a few times. CDR3 in amino acids: CASSLGFGWGRGQETQYF. Here the CDR3 DNA reads TGTGCCAGCAGCTTAGGGTTCGGCTGGGGGCGCGGACAAGAGACCCAGTACTTC. The V gene is TRBV7-2, the J gene TRBJ2-5, with D possibly being TRBD1 (6 bases). Germline values: CDR1 SGHTA, CDR2 FQGNSA. CDR3 length: 18 residues. Trimming removed 1 base from V and 2 bases from J, with 20 bases in between.

V and J are TRBV10-1 and TRBJ2-2; 7 bases fit TRBD2. V was pared by 10 bases and J by 6 bases, with 8 bases of the junction left unmatched. Germline V lookup: CDR1 WNHNN, CDR2 SYGVQD (reference sequence). The CDR3 contains 13 residues. The DNA for the CDR3 is TGCGCCACTTCGACTAGCCTTGCCGGGGAGCTGTTTTTT. Translated, it gives CATSTSLAGELFF.

There are many counts of this clonotype. The chain joins TRBV11-2 to TRBJ2-2, with TRBD2 identical over 11 bases. This CDR3 has 17 amino acids. Germline CDR1 reads SGHAT; CDR2 reads FQNNGV. J lost 4 bases, V lost 4 bases, and 8 bases had no gene match. The CDR3 reads CASSSSSGGRFTGELFF. The CDR3 region has the DNA TGTGCCAGCAGCTCATCTAGCGGGGGGAGGTTCACCGGGGAGCTGTTTTTT.

The chain has TRBV9 and TRBJ1-2; the D gene is possibly TRBD1 (5 bases). The V gene's germline CDR1 is SGDLS and CDR2 YYNGEE. Trimming stripped 5 bases from V and 3 bases from J, with 11 bases between. This CDR3 has 13 amino acids. The CDR3 here is CASRKGRDYGYTF. Written as DNA, the CDR3 is TGTGCCAGCAGAAAGGGGCGCGACTATGGCTACACCTTC.

This clonotype was counted many times. The chain joins TRBV5-1 to TRBJ2-5; possible D gene TRBD1, 6 bases. Trimming left V 3 bases short and J 1 base short, with 10 bases between. CDR3 length: 14 residues. The germline gives CDR1 SGHRS, CDR2 YFSETQ. Here the CDR3 reads CASSSRTVQETQYF. The CDR3 nucleotides read TGCGCCAGCAGCTCCCGGACAGTCCAAGAGACCCAGTACTTC. Full variable domain (rest looked up from reference TRBV5-1 and TRBJ2-5): KAGVTQTPRYLIKTRGQQVTLSCSPISGHRSVSWYQQTPGQGLQFLFEYFSETQRNKGNFPGRFSGRQFSNSRSEMNVSTLELGDSALYLCASSSRTVQETQYFGPGTRLLVL.

This clonotype was picked up a small number of times. The chain has TRBV13 and TRBJ2-7; no clear D gene. Looked up from germline, CDR1 is PRHDT and CDR2 is FYEKMQ (reference sequence). The CDR3 runs to 14 residues. V lost 2 bases and J 5 bases, leaving 13 bases between the germline ends. CDR3 sequence reads: CASSLIPQRDEQYF. The CDR3 DNA follows: TGTGCCAGCAGCTTAATCCCCCAACGCGACGAGCAGTACTTC.

This rearrangement joins TRBV2 to TRBJ1-2; D possibly corresponds to TRBD1 (6 bases). Germline values: CDR1 SNHLY, CDR2 FYNNEI. The CDR3 has 12 amino acids. Trimming removed 8 bases from V and 9 bases from J, with 16 bases in between. CDR3 in DNA: TGTGCCAGCTGCGGGACACGTACACGCTACACCTTC. Protein product: CASCGTRTRYTF.

In this sample, this clonotype turned up a few times. CDR3 residues: CASNPGGRAVTGELFF. The CDR3 DNA reads TGCGCCAGCAACCCTGGAGGGAGGGCCGTCACCGGGGAGCTGTTTTTT. The genes are TRBV4-1 and TRBJ2-2; TRBD2 aligns across 7 bases. The trim removed 7 bases at V and 4 bases at J, leaving 12 bases unmatched. This CDR3 is built from 16 residues. Looked up from germline, CDR1 is MGHRA and CDR2 is YSYEKL.

The sample holds many counts of this clonotype. This chain connects TRBV4-3 to TRBJ2-1; D tentatively fits TRBD1 or TRBD2 (6 bases each). The CDR3 sequence is 16 residues long. Germline assignment: CDR1 LGHNA and CDR2 YSLEER. Trimming pared 4 bases from V and 10 bases from J, leaving 23 bases between. CDR3 loop: CASSPGARSPFREQFF. CDR3 DNA sequence: TGCGCCAGCAGCCCGGGGGCTCGCAGTCCATTCAGGGAGCAGTTCTTC.

The V and J genes are TRBV12-3 or TRBV12-4 and TRBJ1-2, with 8 bases identical to TRBD1. This CDR3 has 16 amino acids. V dropped 4 bases and J dropped 4; count of bases not matched to a gene: 11. The CDR3 nucleotides are TGTGCCAGCAGTTCACCGCAGGGGGCAACCCCCTATGGCTACACCTTC. As protein: CASSSPQGATPYGYTF.

This clonotype was counted many times. The chain recombines TRBV6-6 with TRBJ1-3; D gene ambiguous. Trimming shortened V by 2 bases and J by 5 bases, and 7 bases separated the two germline ends. The CDR3 contains 13 residues. Germline V gene lookup returns CDR1 MNHNY and CDR2 SVGAGI (reference sequence). Here the CDR3 DNA reads TGTGCCAGCAGTTACGCTCAGAGAAACACCATATATTTT. Residues: CASSYAQRNTIYF.

The gene calls are TRBV10-3 and TRBJ2-5, with 9 bases identical to TRBD2. Germline-derived CDR1 and CDR2 are ENHRY and SYGVKD. The CDR3 covers 15 residues. V lost 7 bases to trimming and J lost 5 bases; unmatched junction nucleotides: 11. CDR3 nucleotide sequence: TGTGCCATCACCCTATCGCGGGGGGGTGTGGAGACCCAGTACTTC. This gives the protein CAITLSRGGVETQYF.

This clonotype was recorded a few times. V gene TRBV25-1 combines with J gene TRBJ2-1, with 7 bases identical to TRBD1. The germline V gene has CDR1 MGHDK and CDR2 SYGVNS. The CDR3 extends over 15 amino acids. Trimming at V came to 4 bases and at J to 5 bases, leaving 8 bases not matched to a gene. CDR3 residues: CASSAYRGSHNEQFF. The DNA for the CDR3 is TGTGCCAGCAGTGCCTACAGGGGCTCACACAATGAGCAGTTCTTC.

There are many counts of this clonotype. The rearrangement links TRBV3-1 to TRBJ1-6; no definite D call. CDR3 length: 13 residues. With 6 bases removed from V and 10 bases from J, the gap between germline ends came to 13 bases. The germline V gene encodes CDR1 LGHDT and CDR2 YNNKEL (reference sequence). Written as DNA, the CDR3 is TGTGCCAGCAGTCCCACTGGGGTATCACCCCTCCACTTT. Its protein is CASSPTGVSPLHF.

Many counts were recorded for this clonotype. The rearrangement uses TRBV7-2 and TRBJ1-1; D possibly corresponds to TRBD1 (5 bases). Trimming took off 2 bases at V and 4 bases at J, with 8 bases between the two ends. This CDR3 comprises 13 residues. Germline V gene data show CDR1 as SGHTA and CDR2 as FQGNSA. DNA of the CDR3: TGTGCCAGCAGCTTACAGGGTAGCACTGAAGCTTTCTTT. Residues: CASSLQGSTEAFF.

The V gene is TRBV20-1, the J gene TRBJ2-7; a possible D gene is TRBD1 (6 bases). The CDR3 covers 13 residues. Germline CDR1 is DFQATT and CDR2 is SNEGSKA (reference sequence). Trimming shortened V by 1 base and J by 7 bases, and 14 bases separated the two germline ends. CDR3 amino acids: CSARGGQLGEQYV. The CDR3 bases are TGCAGTGCTAGAGGGGGGCAGCTCGGTGAGCAGTACGTC.

This chain links TRBV9 with TRBJ1-1, with no clear D. Germline lookup yields CDR1 SGDLS and CDR2 YYNGEE. Trimming removed 4 bases at V and 1 base at J, with 11 bases between. This CDR3 is 14 amino acids long. The CDR3 DNA reads TGTGCCAGCAGCTCCGGTTGGAGGAACACTGAAGCTTTCTTT. Amino acid sequence: CASSSGWRNTEAFF.